Listed below are T cell receptor beta chains from one sample, sequenced in a study of cytomegalovirus exposure and HLA in healthy donors. Here immunoSEQ multiplex PCR was the method, and the copy in TCRdb shows in-frame clones only, minus some. The sample has 65,000 to 95,000 clones, and its top ten clones hold roughly 1.5%. Specimen: PBMCs. These receptors were taken from a woman aged 60-70 years in good health and CMV-seronegative. CDR3s leave out the opening cysteine and the closing phenylalanine or tryptophan. Each record gives: D gene, V gene, CDR3 length, CDR3 protein. A D gene is named only where the DNA matches it firmly.

d_gene: -
v_gene: TRBV28
len: 15
CDR3aa: ASSYGLRRPSTDTQY

d_gene: -
v_gene: TRBV5-4
len: 13
CDR3aa: ASSLGGVVNTEAF

d_gene: TRBD2
v_gene: TRBV4-1
len: 12
CDR3aa: ASSPGLGAGELF

d_gene: -
v_gene: TRBV28
len: 12
CDR3aa: ASSPRGGIEKLF

d_gene: -
v_gene: TRBV2
len: 13
CDR3aa: ASSVGGTRRSEQY

d_gene: TRBD1
v_gene: TRBV28
len: 13
CDR3aa: ASLSNGRGQQPQH

d_gene: TRBD2
v_gene: TRBV18
len: 13
CDR3aa: ASSPSIGLVGEQY

d_gene: TRBD1
v_gene: TRBV28
len: 14
CDR3aa: ASSATGQGYGNTIY

d_gene: -
v_gene: TRBV7-6
len: 10
CDR3aa: ASSFIPGAQY

d_gene: -
v_gene: TRBV15
len: 11
CDR3aa: ATSRKGAGELF

d_gene: TRBD1
v_gene: TRBV4-3
len: 16
CDR3aa: ASSQDQVSGTGSGELF

d_gene: -
v_gene: TRBV25-1
len: 12
CDR3aa: ASSEWGLDNTQY

d_gene: -
v_gene: TRBV2
len: 10
CDR3aa: AGSRDTGELF

d_gene: TRBD1
v_gene: TRBV9
len: 12
CDR3aa: ASSPTELTGGPF

d_gene: -
v_gene: TRBV9
len: 11
CDR3aa: ASSVARNYGYT

d_gene: TRBD2
v_gene: TRBV5-1
len: 17
CDR3aa: ASSLRGGAGEVPGDIQY

d_gene: -
v_gene: TRBV11-1
len: 12
CDR3aa: ASSQTGLTYEQY

d_gene: -
v_gene: TRBV28
len: 13
CDR3aa: ASSLAAAGLYTQY

d_gene: TRBD1
v_gene: TRBV18
len: 15
CDR3aa: ASSPRSRTGQAYEQY

d_gene: -
v_gene: TRBV2
len: 11
CDR3aa: ASSENMNTEAF

d_gene: TRBD1
v_gene: TRBV5-1
len: 13
CDR3aa: ASSFSTGGMDEQF

d_gene: -
v_gene: TRBV2
len: 8
CDR3aa: ASTRDEQF

d_gene: TRBD1
v_gene: TRBV28
len: 11
CDR3aa: AIQPDRTEGYT